This TCR beta chain originates from a study of regulatory T cells in long-lasting Graves disease. Germline lookup yields CDR1 SQVTM and CDR2 ANQGSEA. The CDR3 is 13 residues long. V was cut by 2 bases and J by 9 bases, with 14 bases left in between. This clonotype was counted many times. In building TCR beta libraries, iRepertoire HTBI primers were used together with Arm-PCR of CDR3 regions. MiXCR, run by TCRdb on the multiplex PCR reads, gives a single entry per CDR3 protein. The data hold 400,000 to 500,000 distinct CDR3 sequences, with about 16% observed a single time. Time point meaning: newly diagnosed GD, antithyroid drugs for less than 3 months. After RNA was extracted from PBMCs, the TCR library was made from it. Another study also made use of these data, one on T cells in Graves' hyperthyroidism and ophthalmopathy.

Sequencing was performed on peripheral blood mononuclear cells (PBMCs), taken at new diagnosis, from a patient treated with antithyroid drugs. This clonotype was obtained from a woman between 18 and 30 years old with Graves disease. This chain links TRBV29-1 with TRBJ2-1, with D possibly TRBD2 on 6 matching bases. As DNA, the CDR3 is TGCAGCGTTGAAAGAGGGGAGACTAGTGAGCAGTTCTTC. The encoded protein is CSVERGETSEQFF.